What follows are 16 T cell receptor beta chains derived from one specimen sequenced in a study of blood T cell repertoires in COVID-19. Sequenced by immunoSEQ multiplex PCR; TCRdb stores in-frame clones only, minus some. The sample shows over 95,000 clones, around 85% of them seen only once. Sample: peripheral blood. These TCRs come from a human donor in a cohort sampled during active COVID-19.

The chain recombines TRBV5-4 with TRBJ1-3; 7 bases fit TRBD1. In germline, CDR1 is SGHNT, CDR2 YYREEE (reference sequence). J lost 0 bases, V lost 2 bases, and 5 bases had no gene match. The CDR3 sequence is 16 residues long. The CDR3 nucleotides are TGTGCCAGCAGCTTTGGAGGGGGCCTCTCTGGAAACACCATATATTTT. Its translation is CASSFGGGLSGNTIYF.

This clone has only one observation. The chain carries TRBV3-1 (or the pseudogene TRBV3-2) and TRBJ2-7, with 7 bases identical to TRBD1. This CDR3 comprises 15 residues. Germline assignment: CDR1 LGHDT and CDR2 YNNKEL (reference sequence). V shed 0 bases and J 4 bases; nucleotides not matched to a gene: 6. In DNA form, the CDR3 reads TGTGCCAGCAGCCAAGATACGACAGGGAGTTACGAGCAGTACTTC. Encoded protein: CASSQDTTGSYEQYF.

The chain has TRBV6-5 and TRBJ2-3, with 9 bases identical to TRBD1. The length of the CDR3 is 15 residues. Germline V lookup: CDR1 MNHEY, CDR2 SVGAGI. J gave up 2 bases and V 5 bases, and 5 bases lay outside the gene matches. The CDR3 protein is CASSTGGSYTDTQYF. DNA for the CDR3: TGTGCCAGCAGTACAGGGGGCTCGTACACAGATACGCAGTATTTT.

The J gene is TRBJ1-4, the V gene TRBV5-1; 9 bases are a match to TRBD1. The V and J ends lost 0 bases and 5 bases, in that order; junction bases with no gene match: 11. Germline lookup yields CDR1 SGHRS and CDR2 YFSETQ. The CDR3 runs to 18 residues. As DNA, the CDR3 is TGCGCCAGCAGCTTGGGGGCCCTTACAGGGGGCGGCAATGAAAAACTGTTTTTT. Protein sequence: CASSLGALTGGGNEKLFF.

In DNA form, the CDR3 reads TGTGCCAGCAGTACCCCGACAGGGCTGGGCTATGGCTACACCTTC. Amino acid sequence: CASSTPTGLGYGYTF. This chain uses TRBV6-5 with TRBJ1-2, with 7 nucleotides matching TRBD1. Trimming took 5 bases from V and 4 from J; bases not matched to a gene: 10. CDR3 length: 15 residues. Germline-derived CDR1 and CDR2 are MNHEY and SVGAGI.

This rearrangement joins TRBV4-3 to TRBJ2-7; TRBD1 aligns across 8 bases. J gave up 4 bases and V 0 bases, and 5 bases lay outside the gene matches. CDR1 is LGHNA, CDR2 YSLEER, per germline. This CDR3 comprises 15 residues. The CDR3 bases are TGCGCCAGCAGCCAAGATGCCAGGGGGCCATACGAGCAGTACTTC. Its protein product is CASSQDARGPYEQYF.

The V gene is TRBV11-3, the J gene TRBJ2-7, with a possible D match to TRBD2 (6 bases). Germline values: CDR1 SGHNT, CDR2 YENEEA. This CDR3 region has 15 residues. Trimming cost V 1 base and J 5 bases, with 15 bases left between them. CDR3 residues: CASSLASGPGHEQYF. As DNA, the CDR3 is TGTGCCAGCAGCTTAGCGAGCGGGCCTGGGCACGAGCAGTACTTC.

The V call is TRBV18, the J call TRBJ2-1, with D maybe TRBD2 (5 bases). Trimming took off 0 bases at V and 6 bases at J, with 9 bases between the two ends. The CDR3 is 14 residues long. Per germline, CDR1 KGHSH and CDR2 LQKENI. CDR3: CASSPPLATNEQFF. For the CDR3, the DNA is TGTGCCAGCTCACCACCCCTAGCTACCAATGAGCAGTTCTTC.

This clone came up once. The V and J genes are TRBV30 and TRBJ1-2, with D possibly TRBD1 on 5 matching bases. The CDR3 sequence is 11 residues long. Germline CDR1 GTSNPN, CDR2 SVGIG (reference sequence). The CDR3 bases are TGTGCTGGTGACAGTTCCTATGGCTACACCTTC. Protein product: CAGDSSYGYTF.

V is TRBV5-1 and J is TRBJ2-1; possible D gene TRBD1, 5 bases. The ends were cut back, 4 bases at V and 2 bases at J, with 16 bases in the middle. This CDR3 is built from 16 residues. Germline assignment: CDR1 SGHRS and CDR2 YFSETQ. This CDR3 is CASSDAGRPTYNEQFF. The CDR3 DNA sequence: TGCGCCAGCAGCGACGCAGGGCGACCGACCTACAATGAGCAGTTCTTC.

The rearrangement links TRBV6-2 or TRBV6-3 to TRBJ2-7; 12 bases fit TRBD1. J was trimmed by 5 bases and V by 2 bases; bases with no gene match: 7. Germline values: CDR1 MNHEY, CDR2 SVGEGT. This CDR3 has 16 residues. The CDR3 loop reads CASSYPGQGALHEQYF. CDR3 DNA sequence: TGTGCCAGCAGTTACCCGGGACAGGGGGCTCTCCACGAGCAGTACTTC.

This chain uses TRBV19 with TRBJ2-6; no definite D call. The length of the CDR3 is 13 residues. The V gene lost 7 bases and the J gene lost 1 base, with 5 bases spanning the gap. CDR1 LNHDA and CDR2 SQIVND come from the germline V gene (reference sequence). Here the CDR3 DNA reads TGTGCCAGTACTCTGTCTGGGGCCAACGTCCTGACTTTC. Amino acid sequence: CASTLSGANVLTF.

V gene TRBV7-9 combines with J gene TRBJ2-6, with 7 nucleotides matching TRBD1. With 5 bases clipped from V and 0 bases from J, the junction kept 10 bases outside the gene matches. The CDR3 runs to 18 residues. Germline CDR1 and CDR2: SEHNR and FQNEAQ (reference sequence). CDR3 bases: TGTGCCAGCAGCCCTCCGGGGACAGACTTCTCTGGGGCCAACGTCCTGACTTTC. Amino acid sequence: CASSPPGTDFSGANVLTF.

The table lists this clone with a few counts. This rearrangement joins TRBV28 to TRBJ2-7; TRBD1 matches 8 bases. The CDR3 extends over 15 amino acids. Germline CDR1 reads MDHEN; CDR2 reads SYDVKM. Trimming took 3 bases from V and 5 from J; bases not matched to a gene: 9. As DNA, the CDR3 is TGTGCCAGCAGTTTCAAGGACAGGGATTTCGACGAGCAGTACTTC. As protein: CASSFKDRDFDEQYF.

The chain uses TRBV6-1 and TRBJ1-5; D is undetermined. The CDR3 runs to 14 residues. Germline V gene sequence: CDR1 MNHNS, CDR2 SASEGT. The V end lost 3 bases, the J end lost 0 bases, and 6 bases lay between the germline ends. CDR3 loop: CASSDRYSNQPQHF. In nucleotides, the CDR3 is TGTGCCAGCAGTGACAGATATAGCAATCAGCCCCAGCATTTT.

J is TRBJ2-3 and V is TRBV5-4; 7 bases agree with TRBD1. The CDR3 sequence is 13 residues long. The germline V gene encodes CDR1 SGHNT and CDR2 YYREEE (reference sequence). The V and J ends lost 4 bases and 4 bases, in that order; junction bases with no gene match: 3. CDR3 DNA sequence: TGTGCCAGCAGCATACAGGGGCCAGATACGCAGTATTTT. Protein sequence: CASSIQGPDTQYF. Using reference TRBV5-4 and TRBJ2-3 for the parts outside the CDR3, the full variable domain is ETGVTQSPTHLIKTRGQQVTLRCSSQSGHNTVSWYQQALGQGPQFIFQYYREEENGRGNFPPRFSGLQFPNYSSELNVNALELDDSALYLCASSIQGPDTQYFGPGTRLTVL.